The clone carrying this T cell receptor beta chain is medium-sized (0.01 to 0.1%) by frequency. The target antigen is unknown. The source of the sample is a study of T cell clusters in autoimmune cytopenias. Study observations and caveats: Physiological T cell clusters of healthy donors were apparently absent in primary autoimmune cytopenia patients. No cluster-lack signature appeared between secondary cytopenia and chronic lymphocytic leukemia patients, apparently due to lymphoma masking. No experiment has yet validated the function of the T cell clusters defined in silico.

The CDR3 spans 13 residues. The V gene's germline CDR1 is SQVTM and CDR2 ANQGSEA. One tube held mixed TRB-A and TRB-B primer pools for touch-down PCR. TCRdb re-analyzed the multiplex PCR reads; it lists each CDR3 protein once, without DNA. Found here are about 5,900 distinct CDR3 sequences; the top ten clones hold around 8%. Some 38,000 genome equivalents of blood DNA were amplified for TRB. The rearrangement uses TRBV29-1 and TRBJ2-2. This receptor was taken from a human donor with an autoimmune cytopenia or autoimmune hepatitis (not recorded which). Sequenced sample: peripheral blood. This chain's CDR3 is CSVDRENTGELFF.